This T cell receptor (beta chain) appears in the sequencing data of a study of T-cell memory formation after mild COVID-19. The wider study: There were largely donor-specific TCR clusters.

Trimming pared 4 bases from V and 4 bases from J, leaving 9 bases between. CDR1 and CDR2 from the germline V gene are LNHDA and SQIVND (reference sequence). The CDR3 is 13 amino acids. In TCRdb, the 5' RACE reads were re-called with MiXCR into one record per CDR3 protein. Here the sample spans 60,000 to 65,000 distinct CDR3 sequences, approximately 9% being singletons. The sequenced sample consisted of PBMCs or a T cell subset sorted from them (not recorded which). The receptor's source is a young man who had mild COVID-19 (a few samples of this study predate the infection). Cell type and time point are not known. The genes are TRBV19 and TRBJ2-3; tentative D call: TRBD2 (5 bases). CDR3 sequence: CASSNREADTQYF. The CDR3 region has the DNA TGTGCCAGTAGTAACCGGGAAGCAGATACGCAGTATTTT. Filled out from reference TRBV19 and TRBJ2-3, the complete variable domain reads DGGITQSPKYLFRKEGQNVTLSCEQNLNHDAMYWYRQDPGQGLRLIYYSQIVNDFQKGDIAEGYSVSREKKESFPLTVTSAQKNPTAFYLCASSNREADTQYFGPGTRLTVL.